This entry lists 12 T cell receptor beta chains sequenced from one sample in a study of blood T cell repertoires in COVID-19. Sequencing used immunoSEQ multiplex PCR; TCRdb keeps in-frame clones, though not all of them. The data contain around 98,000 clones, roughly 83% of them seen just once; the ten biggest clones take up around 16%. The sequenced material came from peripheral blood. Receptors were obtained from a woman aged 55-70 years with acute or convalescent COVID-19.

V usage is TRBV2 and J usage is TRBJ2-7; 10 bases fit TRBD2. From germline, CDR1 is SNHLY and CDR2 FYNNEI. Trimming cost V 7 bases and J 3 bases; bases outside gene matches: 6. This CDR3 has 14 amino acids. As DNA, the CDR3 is TGTGCCAGCAAGCTGCTAGCGGGGGACTACGAGCAGTACTTC. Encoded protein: CASKLLAGDYEQYF.

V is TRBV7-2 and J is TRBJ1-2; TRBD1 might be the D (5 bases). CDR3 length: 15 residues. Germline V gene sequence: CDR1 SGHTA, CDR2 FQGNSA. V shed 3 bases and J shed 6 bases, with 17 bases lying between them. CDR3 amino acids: CASSFRQNGLDGYTF. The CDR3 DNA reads TGTGCCAGCAGCTTTAGACAGAACGGGCTAGATGGCTACACCTTC.

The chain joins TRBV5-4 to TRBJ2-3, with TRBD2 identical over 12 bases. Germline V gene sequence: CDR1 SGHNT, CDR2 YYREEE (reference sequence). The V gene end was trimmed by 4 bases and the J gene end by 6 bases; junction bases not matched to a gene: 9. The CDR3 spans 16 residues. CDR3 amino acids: CASSRGTSGLGDTQYF. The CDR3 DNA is TGTGCCAGCAGCCGTGGGACTAGCGGGTTGGGGGATACGCAGTATTTT. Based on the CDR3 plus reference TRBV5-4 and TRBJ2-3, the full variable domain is ETGVTQSPTHLIKTRGQQVTLRCSSQSGHNTVSWYQQALGQGPQFIFQYYREEENGRGNFPPRFSGLQFPNYSSELNVNALELDDSALYLCASSRGTSGLGDTQYFGPGTRLTVL.

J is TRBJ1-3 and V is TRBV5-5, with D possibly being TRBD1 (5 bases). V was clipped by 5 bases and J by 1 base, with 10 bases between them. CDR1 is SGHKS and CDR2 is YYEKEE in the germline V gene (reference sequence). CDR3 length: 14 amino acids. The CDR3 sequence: CASRQTGSGNTIYF. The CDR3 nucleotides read TGTGCCAGCAGACAAACAGGATCTGGAAACACCATATATTTT.

Here the CDR3 DNA reads TGTGCCAGCGGAAAAACAGGGGGCATCACAGATACGCAGTATTTT. Translating it yields CASGKTGGITDTQYF. V gene TRBV25-1 combines with J gene TRBJ2-3; 9 bases match TRBD1. V lost 8 bases and J lost 2; bases outside the gene matches: 8. The V gene's germline CDR1 is MGHDK and CDR2 SYGVNS. The CDR3 runs 15 residues.

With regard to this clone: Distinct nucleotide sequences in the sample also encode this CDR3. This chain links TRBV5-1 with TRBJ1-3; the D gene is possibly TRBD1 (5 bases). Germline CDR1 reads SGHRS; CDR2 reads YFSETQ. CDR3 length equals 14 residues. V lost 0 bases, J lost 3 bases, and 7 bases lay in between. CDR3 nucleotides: TGCGCCAGCAGCTTGGAGCAGGGTGGAAACACCATATATTTT. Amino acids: CASSLEQGGNTIYF.

CDR3 DNA sequence: TGTGCCAGCCTGGGACAGGGACTAGAGACCCAGTACTTC. Its translation is CASLGQGLETQYF. The rearrangement links TRBV18 to TRBJ2-5; 9 nucleotides match TRBD1. The CDR3 extends over 13 amino acids. With 8 bases clipped from V and 4 bases from J, the junction kept 5 bases outside the gene matches. The V gene's germline CDR1 is KGHSH and CDR2 LQKENI.

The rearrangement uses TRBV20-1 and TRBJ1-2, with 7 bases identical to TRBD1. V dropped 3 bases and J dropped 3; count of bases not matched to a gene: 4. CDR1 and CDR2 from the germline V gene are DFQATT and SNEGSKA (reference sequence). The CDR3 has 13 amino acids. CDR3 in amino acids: CSASHGTDYGYTF. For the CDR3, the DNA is TGCAGTGCTAGTCACGGGACAGACTATGGCTACACCTTC.

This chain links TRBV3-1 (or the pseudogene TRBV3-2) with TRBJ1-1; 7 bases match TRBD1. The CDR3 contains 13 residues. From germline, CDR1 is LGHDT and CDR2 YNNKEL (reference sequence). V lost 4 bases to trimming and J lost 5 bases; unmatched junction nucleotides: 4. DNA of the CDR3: TGTGCCAGCAGCCCAGCAGGGGGGACTGAAGCTTTCTTT. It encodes CASSPAGGTEAFF.

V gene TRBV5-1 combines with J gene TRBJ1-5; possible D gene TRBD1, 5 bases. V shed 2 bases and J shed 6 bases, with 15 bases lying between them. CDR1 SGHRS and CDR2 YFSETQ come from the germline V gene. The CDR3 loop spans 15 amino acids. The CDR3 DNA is TGCGCCAGCAGCTTAAGTTCTGGGGCAGGTCAGCCCCAGCATTTT. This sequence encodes CASSLSSGAGQPQHF. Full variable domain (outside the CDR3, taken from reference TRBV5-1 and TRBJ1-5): KAGVTQTPRYLIKTRGQQVTLSCSPISGHRSVSWYQQTPGQGLQFLFEYFSETQRNKGNFPGRFSGRQFSNSRSEMNVSTLELGDSALYLCASSLSSGAGQPQHFGDGTRLSIL.

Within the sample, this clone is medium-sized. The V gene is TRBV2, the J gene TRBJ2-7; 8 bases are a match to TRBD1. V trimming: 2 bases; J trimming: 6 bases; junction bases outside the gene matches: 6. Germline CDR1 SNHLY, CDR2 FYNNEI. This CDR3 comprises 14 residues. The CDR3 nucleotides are TGTGCCAGCAGTGAACGGACAGGGCGAAGCGAGCAGTACTTC. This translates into CASSERTGRSEQYF. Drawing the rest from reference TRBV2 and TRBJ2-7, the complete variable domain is EPEVTQTPSHQVTQMGQEVILRCVPISNHLYFYWYRQILGQKVEFLVSFYNNEISEKSEIFDDQFSVERPDGSNFTLKIRSTKLEDSAMYFCASSERTGRSEQYFGPGTRLTVT.

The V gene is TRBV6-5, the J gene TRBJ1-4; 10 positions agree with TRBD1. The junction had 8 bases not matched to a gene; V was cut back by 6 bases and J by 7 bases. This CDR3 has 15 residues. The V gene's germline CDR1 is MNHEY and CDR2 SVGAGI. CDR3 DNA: TGTGCCAGCAGGAGACAGGGGGCGCGTGGTGAAAAACTGTTTTTT. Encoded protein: CASRRQGARGEKLFF.